The 8 T cell receptor beta chains in this list originate from one sample, sequenced in a study of T cell responses to AZD1222 COVID-19 vaccine. Measured with immunoSEQ multiplex PCR; TCRdb has only the in-frame clones, and not every one. The repertoire holds tens of thousands of clones, approximately 82% seen once, with about 20% in the top ten. Material: peripheral blood, obtained on day 0 of AZD1222 vaccination. The source is an adult in good health.

The chain combines TRBV7-2 with TRBJ2-1; D is undetermined. V lost 4 bases and J lost 15, with 22 bases in between. Germline assignment: CDR1 SGHTA and CDR2 FQGNSA. The CDR3 has 14 amino acids. This CDR3 reads CASSSGSGARRSFF. CDR3 DNA sequence: TGTGCCAGCAGCTCTGGTTCCGGCGCCCGACGTTCGTTCTTC.

This clone was seen only once. This chain uses TRBV18 with TRBJ2-1; TRBD2 might be the D (6 bases). The germline CDR1 and CDR2 sequences are KGHSH and LQKENI. The CDR3 has 16 residues. The V gene lost 0 bases and the J gene lost 0 bases, with 9 bases spanning the gap. CDR3 sequence: CASSPPNSGSYNEQFF. CDR3 bases: TGTGCCAGCTCACCACCGAATAGCGGCTCCTACAATGAGCAGTTCTTC.

The chain joins TRBV4-1 to TRBJ1-5; D is ambiguous. The CDR3 runs 14 residues. Germline V CDR1 and CDR2: MGHRA, YSYEKL. The ends were cut back, 0 bases at V and 5 bases at J, with 8 bases in the middle. CDR3 region: CASSQEPKDQPQHF. The CDR3, as DNA: TGCGCCAGCAGCCAAGAACCTAAGGATCAGCCCCAGCATTTT.

J is TRBJ2-7 and V is TRBV5-4; D is possibly TRBD2 (6 bases). Per germline, CDR1 SGHNT and CDR2 YYREEE (reference sequence). Trimming removed 3 bases from V and 2 bases from J, with 15 bases in between. The CDR3 loop spans 15 amino acids. The CDR3 here is CASSWGSGLAYEQYF. In nucleotides, the CDR3 is TGTGCCAGCAGCTGGGGATCGGGACTCGCCTACGAGCAGTACTTC.

V and J are TRBV7-8 and TRBJ1-1; TRBD1 matches 10 bases. The length of the CDR3 is 16 residues. V lost 0 bases and J lost 1; bases outside the gene matches: 2. Germline loops: CDR1 SGHVS, CDR2 FQNEAQ. In nucleotides, the CDR3 is TGTGCCAGCAGCTTAGCGAGGGACAGGGGGAACACTGAAGCTTTCTTT. Translating it yields CASSLARDRGNTEAFF.

This clone came up once. The chain is built from TRBV6-5 and TRBJ2-7; possible D gene TRBD1, 5 bases. The CDR3 contains 13 residues. Germline lookup yields CDR1 MNHEY and CDR2 SVGAGI. The V gene lost 0 bases and the J gene lost 6 bases, with 9 bases spanning the gap. CDR3 residues: CASSYSKGLEQYF. The CDR3 DNA reads as TGTGCCAGCAGTTACTCGAAGGGGCTCGAGCAGTACTTC.

The chain couples TRBV5-6 to TRBJ1-6; D is possibly TRBD1 (5 bases). The CDR3 sequence is 15 residues long. V lost 4 bases, J lost 9 bases, and 17 bases lay in between. Per germline, CDR1 SGHDT and CDR2 YYEEEE. The CDR3 loop reads CASSRDGGFGSPLHF. CDR3 coding DNA: TGTGCCAGCAGCCGAGATGGGGGTTTCGGTTCACCCCTCCACTTT.

V and J are TRBV4-2 and TRBJ2-1; perhaps TRBD2 as D (6 bases). The CDR3 length is 14 residues. Germline V CDR1 and CDR2: LGHNA, YNFKEQ. V lost 2 bases to trimming and J lost 8 bases, with 13 bases between them. The chain's CDR3 is CASSQSGDRDEQFF. CDR3 nucleotides: TGTGCCAGCAGCCAATCGGGAGATAGGGATGAGCAGTTCTTC.